This T cell receptor (beta chain) was obtained from a study of CD8 T cells in ankylosing spondylitis. MiXCR, applied by TCRdb to the 5' RACE reads, yields one record per CDR3 protein. Seen here are 270,000 or so distinct CDR3 sequences, under 20% observed once, and the top ten hold roughly a third. This clonotype was detected a few times. Its matching antigen is unknown. Study observations and caveats: Ankylosing spondylitis blood seemed to carry a telltale TCR beta motif made of fewer than ten highly homologous variants.

The sample taken for sequencing was blood, either unsorted or a sorted T cell fraction (not recorded which). The source is a male donor with ankylosing spondylitis or in good health (not recorded which).

The CDR3 here is CASSLSGQGTGEQETQYF. In nucleotides, the CDR3 is TGTGCCAGCAGTCTCTCGGGACAGGGGACCGGTGAGCAAGAGACCCAGTACTTC. The chain couples TRBV9 to TRBJ2-5, with 10 bases that match TRBD1. The CDR3 is made up of 18 amino acids. V lost 5 bases to trimming and J lost 2 bases; unmatched junction nucleotides: 15. The V gene's germline CDR1 is SGDLS and CDR2 YYNGEE.